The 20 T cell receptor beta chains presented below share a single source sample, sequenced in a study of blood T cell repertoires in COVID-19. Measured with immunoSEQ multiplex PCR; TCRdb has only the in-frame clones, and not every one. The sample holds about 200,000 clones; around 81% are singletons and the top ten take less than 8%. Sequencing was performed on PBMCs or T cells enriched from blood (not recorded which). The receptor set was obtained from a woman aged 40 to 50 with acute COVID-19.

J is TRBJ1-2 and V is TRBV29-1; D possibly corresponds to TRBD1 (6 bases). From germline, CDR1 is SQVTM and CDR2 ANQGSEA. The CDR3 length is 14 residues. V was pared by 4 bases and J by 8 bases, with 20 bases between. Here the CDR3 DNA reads TGCAGCGTTGCGACTCAGGGGAACCGGGGAGGCTACACCTTC. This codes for CSVATQGNRGGYTF.

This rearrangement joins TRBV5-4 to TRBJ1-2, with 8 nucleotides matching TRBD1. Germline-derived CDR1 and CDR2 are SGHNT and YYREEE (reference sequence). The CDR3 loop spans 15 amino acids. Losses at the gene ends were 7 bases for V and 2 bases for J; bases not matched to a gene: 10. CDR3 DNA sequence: TGTGCCAGCGGTAAATTCGGACAGGGAAACTATGGCTACACCTTC. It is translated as CASGKFGQGNYGYTF.

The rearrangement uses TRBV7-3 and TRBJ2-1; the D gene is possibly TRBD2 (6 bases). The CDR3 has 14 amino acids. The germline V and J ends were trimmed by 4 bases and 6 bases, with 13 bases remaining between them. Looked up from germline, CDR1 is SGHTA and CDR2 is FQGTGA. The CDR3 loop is CASSSASAVNEQFF. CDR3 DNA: TGTGCCAGCAGCTCCGCTAGCGCCGTCAATGAGCAGTTCTTC.

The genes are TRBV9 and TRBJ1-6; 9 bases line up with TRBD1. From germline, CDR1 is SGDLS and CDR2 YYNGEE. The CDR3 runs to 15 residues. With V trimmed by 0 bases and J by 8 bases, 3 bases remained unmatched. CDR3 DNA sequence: TGTGCCAGCAGCGTAGGGGACAGGGATCATTCACCCCTCCACTTT. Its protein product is CASSVGDRDHSPLHF.

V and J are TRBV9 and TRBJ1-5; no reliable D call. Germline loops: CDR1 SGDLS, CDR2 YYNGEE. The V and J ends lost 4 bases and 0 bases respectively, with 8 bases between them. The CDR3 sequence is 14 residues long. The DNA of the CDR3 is TGTGCCAGCAGCCCAGGTGATAGCAATCAGCCCCAGCATTTT. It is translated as CASSPGDSNQPQHF.

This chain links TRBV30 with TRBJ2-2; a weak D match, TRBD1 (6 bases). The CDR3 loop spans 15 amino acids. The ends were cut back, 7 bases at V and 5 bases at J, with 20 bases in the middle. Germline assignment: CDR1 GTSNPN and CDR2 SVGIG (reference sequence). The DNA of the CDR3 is TGTGCCTCCAAACCACAGGGCGATGTAACCGGGGAGCTGTTTTTT. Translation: CASKPQGDVTGELFF.

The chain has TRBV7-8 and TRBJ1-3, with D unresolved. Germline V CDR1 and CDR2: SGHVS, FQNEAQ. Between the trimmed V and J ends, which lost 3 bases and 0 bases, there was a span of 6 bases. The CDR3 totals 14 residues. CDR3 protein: CASSFFFSGNTIYF. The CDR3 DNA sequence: TGTGCCAGCAGCTTTTTCTTCTCTGGAAACACCATATATTTT.

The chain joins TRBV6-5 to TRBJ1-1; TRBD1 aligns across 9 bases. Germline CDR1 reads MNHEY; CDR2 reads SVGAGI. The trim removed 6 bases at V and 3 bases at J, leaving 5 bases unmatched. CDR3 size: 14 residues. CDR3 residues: CASRTGTGHTEAFF. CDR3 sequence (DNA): TGTGCCAGCAGGACGGGGACAGGGCACACTGAAGCTTTCTTT.

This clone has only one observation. CDR3 in DNA: TGTGCCAGCAGCTTACAGGGGTCCCGGGGGAATGAGCAGTTCTTC. Translation: CASSLQGSRGNEQFF. The chain uses TRBV5-4 and TRBJ2-1; possibly TRBD1 for D (7 bases). The CDR3 is 15 amino acids. Per the germline V gene, CDR1 is SGHNT and CDR2 is YYREEE (reference sequence). V lost 2 bases to trimming and J lost 7 bases, with 16 bases between them.

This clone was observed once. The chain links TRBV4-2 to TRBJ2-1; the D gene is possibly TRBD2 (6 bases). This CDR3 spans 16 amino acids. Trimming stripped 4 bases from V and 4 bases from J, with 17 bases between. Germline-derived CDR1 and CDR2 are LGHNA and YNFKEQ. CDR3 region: CASSLNGGSTYNEQFF. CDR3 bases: TGTGCCAGCAGCCTTAACGGAGGGAGTACGTACAATGAGCAGTTCTTC.

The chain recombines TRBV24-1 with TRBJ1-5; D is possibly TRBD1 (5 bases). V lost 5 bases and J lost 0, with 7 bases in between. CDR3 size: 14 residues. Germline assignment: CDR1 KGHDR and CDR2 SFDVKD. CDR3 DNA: TGTGCCACCAGTGCAGGGTATAGCAATCAGCCCCAGCATTTT. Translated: CATSAGYSNQPQHF.

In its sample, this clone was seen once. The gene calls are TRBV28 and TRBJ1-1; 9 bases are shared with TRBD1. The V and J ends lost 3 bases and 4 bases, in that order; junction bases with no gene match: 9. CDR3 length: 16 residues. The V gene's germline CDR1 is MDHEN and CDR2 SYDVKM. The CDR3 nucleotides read TGTGCCAGCAGTTTCGGATGGGACAGGGTCGTCACTGAAGCTTTCTTT. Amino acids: CASSFGWDRVVTEAFF.

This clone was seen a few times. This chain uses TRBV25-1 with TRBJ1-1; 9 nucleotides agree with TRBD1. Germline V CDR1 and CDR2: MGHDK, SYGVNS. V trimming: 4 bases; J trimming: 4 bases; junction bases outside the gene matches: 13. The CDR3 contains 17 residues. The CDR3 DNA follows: TGTGCCAGCAGTGGGCCGGGTTTGGGACAGGGTAGCACTGAAGCTTTCTTT. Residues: CASSGPGLGQGSTEAFF.

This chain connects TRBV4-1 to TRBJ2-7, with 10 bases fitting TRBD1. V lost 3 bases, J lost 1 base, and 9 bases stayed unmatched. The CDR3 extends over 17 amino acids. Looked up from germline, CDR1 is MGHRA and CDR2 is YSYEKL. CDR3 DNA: TGCGCCAGCAGCCAGCCCCCTGGGACAGGGGCGTCCTACGAGCAGTACTTC. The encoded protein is CASSQPPGTGASYEQYF.

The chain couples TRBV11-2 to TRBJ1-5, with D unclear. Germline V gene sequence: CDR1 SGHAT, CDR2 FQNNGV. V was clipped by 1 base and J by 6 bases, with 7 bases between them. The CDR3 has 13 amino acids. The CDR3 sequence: CASSLGSGQPQHF. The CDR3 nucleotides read TGTGCCAGCAGCTTAGGATCCGGTCAGCCCCAGCATTTT.

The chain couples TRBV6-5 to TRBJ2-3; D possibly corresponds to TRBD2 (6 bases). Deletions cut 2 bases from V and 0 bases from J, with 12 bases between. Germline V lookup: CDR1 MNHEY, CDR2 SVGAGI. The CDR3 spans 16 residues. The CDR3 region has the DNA TGTGCCAGCAGTTACGGCGGGGATCGAAGCACAGATACGCAGTATTTT. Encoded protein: CASSYGGDRSTDTQYF.

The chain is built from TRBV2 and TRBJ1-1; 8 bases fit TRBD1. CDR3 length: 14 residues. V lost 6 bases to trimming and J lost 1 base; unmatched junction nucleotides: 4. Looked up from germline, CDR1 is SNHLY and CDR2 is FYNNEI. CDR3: CASRTGTGNTEAFF. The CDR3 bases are TGTGCCAGCAGGACCGGGACAGGGAACACTGAAGCTTTCTTT.

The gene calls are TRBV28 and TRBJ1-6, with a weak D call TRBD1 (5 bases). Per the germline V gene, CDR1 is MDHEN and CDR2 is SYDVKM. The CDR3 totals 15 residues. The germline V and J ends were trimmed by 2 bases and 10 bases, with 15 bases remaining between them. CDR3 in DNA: TGTGCCAGCAGTTTAGGGCAGGGTTATCGGTCACCCCTCCACTTT. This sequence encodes CASSLGQGYRSPLHF.

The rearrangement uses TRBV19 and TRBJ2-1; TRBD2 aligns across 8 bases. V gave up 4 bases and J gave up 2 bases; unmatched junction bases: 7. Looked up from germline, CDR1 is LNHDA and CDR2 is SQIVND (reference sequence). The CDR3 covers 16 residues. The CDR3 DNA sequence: TGTGCCAGTAGTACCCGTAGCGGGGTTGCCTACAATGAGCAGTTCTTC. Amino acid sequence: CASSTRSGVAYNEQFF.

CDR3 nucleotide sequence: TGTGCCAGCAGCCGCACAGGGCCAGCTAACTATGGCTACACCTTC. It encodes CASSRTGPANYGYTF. The chain couples TRBV5-5 to TRBJ1-2, with TRBD1 as a possible D gene (6 bases). V was cut by 4 bases and J by 0 bases, with 13 bases left in between. The CDR3 consists of 15 residues. CDR1 and CDR2 (germline): SGHKS, YYEKEE (reference sequence).